This T cell receptor (beta chain) was documented in a study of siplizumab effects on memory and regulatory T cells. The protocol was immunoSEQ multiplex PCR, while the TCRdb copy is restricted to in-frame clones and leaves out a portion. Of roughly 62,000 clones listed, more than 85% were seen once; the top ten hold about 40%. The sequenced sample was CD8+ T cells sorted from blood. This TCR came from a human donor in good health.

For the CDR3, the DNA is TGCGCCAGCAGCTTAATGGCTAGCGGGAACTACGAGCAGTACTTC. Residues: CASSLMASGNYEQYF. The chain carries TRBV5-1 and TRBJ2-7; the match to TRBD2 covers 9 bases. CDR1 SGHRS and CDR2 YFSETQ come from the germline V gene. CDR3 size: 15 residues. V was pared by 2 bases and J by 3 bases, with 6 bases of the junction left unmatched.